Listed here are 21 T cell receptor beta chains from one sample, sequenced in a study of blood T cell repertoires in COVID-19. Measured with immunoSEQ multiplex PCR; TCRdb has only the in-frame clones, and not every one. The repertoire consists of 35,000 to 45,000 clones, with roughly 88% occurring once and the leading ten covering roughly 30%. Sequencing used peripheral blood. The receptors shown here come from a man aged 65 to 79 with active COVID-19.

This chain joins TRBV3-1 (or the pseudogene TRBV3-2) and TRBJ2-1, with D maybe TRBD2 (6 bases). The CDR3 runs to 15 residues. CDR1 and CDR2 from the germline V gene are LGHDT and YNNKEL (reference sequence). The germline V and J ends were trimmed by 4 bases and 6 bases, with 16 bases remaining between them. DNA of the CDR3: TGTGCCAGCAGCCGATCCGGGTCAGCGGGCAATGAGCAGTTCTTC. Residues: CASSRSGSAGNEQFF.

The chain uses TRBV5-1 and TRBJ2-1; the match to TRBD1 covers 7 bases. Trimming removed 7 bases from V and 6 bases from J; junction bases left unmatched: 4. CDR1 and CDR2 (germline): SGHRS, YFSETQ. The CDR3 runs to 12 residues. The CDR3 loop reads CASGHRGNEQFF. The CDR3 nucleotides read TGCGCCAGCGGACACAGGGGCAATGAGCAGTTCTTC.

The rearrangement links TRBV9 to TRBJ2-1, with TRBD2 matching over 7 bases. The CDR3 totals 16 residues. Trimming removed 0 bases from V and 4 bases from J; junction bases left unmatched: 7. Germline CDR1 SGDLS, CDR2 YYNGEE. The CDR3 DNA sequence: TGTGCCAGCAGCGTAGGTATTCTAGCGGAGTACAATGAGCAGTTCTTC. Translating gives CASSVGILAEYNEQFF.

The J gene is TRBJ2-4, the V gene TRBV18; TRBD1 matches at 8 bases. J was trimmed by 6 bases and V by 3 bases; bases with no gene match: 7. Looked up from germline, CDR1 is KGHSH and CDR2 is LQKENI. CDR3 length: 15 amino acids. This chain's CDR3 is CASSPARGRSNIQYF. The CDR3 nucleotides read TGTGCCAGCTCACCTGCCAGGGGGCGGTCAAACATTCAGTACTTC.

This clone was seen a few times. CDR3 amino acids: CASSFQGGEKLFF. The CDR3 DNA follows: TGCGCCAGCAGCTTTCAGGGGGGTGAAAAACTGTTTTTT. The gene calls are TRBV5-1 and TRBJ1-4; 7 bases line up with TRBD1. The CDR3 contains 13 residues. Per the germline V gene, CDR1 is SGHRS and CDR2 is YFSETQ. V gave up 2 bases and J gave up 7 bases; unmatched junction bases: 2.

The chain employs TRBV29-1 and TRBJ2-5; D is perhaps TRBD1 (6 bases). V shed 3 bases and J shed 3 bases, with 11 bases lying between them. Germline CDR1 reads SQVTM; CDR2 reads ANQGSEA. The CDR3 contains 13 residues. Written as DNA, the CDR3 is TGCAGCGTTGACAGGGGAGCAGAAGAGACCCAGTACTTC. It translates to CSVDRGAEETQYF.

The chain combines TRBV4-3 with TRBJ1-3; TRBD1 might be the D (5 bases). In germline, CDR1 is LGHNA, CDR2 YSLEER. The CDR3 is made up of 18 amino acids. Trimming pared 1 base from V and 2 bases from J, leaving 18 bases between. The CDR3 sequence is CASSQGLGPGGAGNTIYF. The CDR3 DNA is TGCGCCAGCAGCCAAGGCCTGGGCCCAGGAGGGGCTGGAAACACCATATATTTT.

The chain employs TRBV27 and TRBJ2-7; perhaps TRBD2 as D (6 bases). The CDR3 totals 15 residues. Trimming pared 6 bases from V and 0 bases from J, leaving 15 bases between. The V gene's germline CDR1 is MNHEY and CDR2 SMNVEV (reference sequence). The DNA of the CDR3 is TGTGCCAGCAGGGGCGGGATAGACGCCTCCTACGAGCAGTACTTC. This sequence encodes CASRGGIDASYEQYF.

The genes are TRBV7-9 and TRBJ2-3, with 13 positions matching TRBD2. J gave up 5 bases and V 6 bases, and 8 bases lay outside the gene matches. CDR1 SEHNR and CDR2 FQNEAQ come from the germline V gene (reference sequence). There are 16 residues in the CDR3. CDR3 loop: CASRSRTSGSRDTQYF. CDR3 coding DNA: TGTGCCAGCAGGTCCAGGACTAGCGGGAGTAGAGATACGCAGTATTTT.

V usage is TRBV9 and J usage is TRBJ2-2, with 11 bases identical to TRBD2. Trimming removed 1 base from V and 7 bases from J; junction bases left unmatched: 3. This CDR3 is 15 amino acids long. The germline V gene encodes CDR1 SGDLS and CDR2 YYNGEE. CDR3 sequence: CASSVLAGGVGELFF. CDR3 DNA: TGTGCCAGCAGCGTACTAGCGGGAGGTGTCGGGGAGCTGTTTTTT.

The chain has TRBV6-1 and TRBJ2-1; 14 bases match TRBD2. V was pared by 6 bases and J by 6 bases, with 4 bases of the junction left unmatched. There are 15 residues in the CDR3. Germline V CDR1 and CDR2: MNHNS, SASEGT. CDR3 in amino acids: CASSSGTSGSNEQFF. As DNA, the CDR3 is TGTGCCAGCAGCTCCGGGACTAGCGGGAGCAATGAGCAGTTCTTC.

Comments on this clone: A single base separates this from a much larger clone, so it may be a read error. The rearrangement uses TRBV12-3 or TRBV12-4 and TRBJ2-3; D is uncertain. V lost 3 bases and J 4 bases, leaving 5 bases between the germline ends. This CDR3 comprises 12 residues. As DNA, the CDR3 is TGTGCCAGCAGTTTCTACCCAGATACGCAGTATTTT. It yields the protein CASSFYPDTQYF.

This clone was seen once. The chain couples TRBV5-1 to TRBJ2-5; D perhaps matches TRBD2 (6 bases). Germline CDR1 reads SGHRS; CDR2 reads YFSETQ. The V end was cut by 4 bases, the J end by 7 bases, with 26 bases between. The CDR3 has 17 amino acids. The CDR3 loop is CASSLLWGENVKVTQYF. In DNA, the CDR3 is TGCGCCAGCAGCCTATTGTGGGGGGAAAACGTCAAGGTGACCCAGTACTTC.

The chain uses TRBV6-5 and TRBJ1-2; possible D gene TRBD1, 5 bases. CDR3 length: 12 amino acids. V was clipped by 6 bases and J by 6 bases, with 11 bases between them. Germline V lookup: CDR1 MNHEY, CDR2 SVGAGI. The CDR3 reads CASSGGSNGYTF. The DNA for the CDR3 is TGTGCCAGCAGCGGGGGGAGTAATGGCTACACCTTC.

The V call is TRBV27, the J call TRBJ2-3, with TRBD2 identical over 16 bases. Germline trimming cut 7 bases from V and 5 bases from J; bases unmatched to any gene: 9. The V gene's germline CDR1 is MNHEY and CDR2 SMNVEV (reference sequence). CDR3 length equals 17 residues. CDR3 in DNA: TGTGCCAGCAAACCCGGGACTAGCGGGAGGGAGAGAGATACGCAGTATTTT. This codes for CASKPGTSGRERDTQYF.

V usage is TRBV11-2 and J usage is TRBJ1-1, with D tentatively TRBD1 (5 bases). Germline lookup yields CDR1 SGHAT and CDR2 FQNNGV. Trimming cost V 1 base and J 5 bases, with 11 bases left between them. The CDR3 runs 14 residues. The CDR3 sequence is CASSLVGRGTEAFF. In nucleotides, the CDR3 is TGTGCCAGCAGCTTAGTGGGGAGGGGAACTGAAGCTTTCTTT.

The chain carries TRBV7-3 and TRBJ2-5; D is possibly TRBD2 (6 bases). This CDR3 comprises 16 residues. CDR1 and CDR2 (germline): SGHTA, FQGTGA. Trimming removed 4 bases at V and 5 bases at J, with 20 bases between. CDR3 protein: CASSYMGDAREETQYF. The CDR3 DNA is TGTGCCAGCAGCTATATGGGGGACGCCCGGGAGGAGACCCAGTACTTC.

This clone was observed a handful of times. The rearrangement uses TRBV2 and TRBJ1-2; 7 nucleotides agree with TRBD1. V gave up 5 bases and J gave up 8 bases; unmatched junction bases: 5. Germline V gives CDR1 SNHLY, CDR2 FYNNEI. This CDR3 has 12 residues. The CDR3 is CASSRQGSGYTF. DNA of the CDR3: TGTGCCAGCAGTAGACAGGGCAGCGGCTACACCTTC.

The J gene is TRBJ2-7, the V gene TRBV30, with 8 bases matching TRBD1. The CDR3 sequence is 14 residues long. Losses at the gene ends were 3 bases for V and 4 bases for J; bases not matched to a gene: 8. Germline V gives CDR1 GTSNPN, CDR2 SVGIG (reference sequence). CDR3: CAWSRLDREYEQYF. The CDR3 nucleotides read TGTGCCTGGAGCCGATTGGACAGGGAATACGAGCAGTACTTC.

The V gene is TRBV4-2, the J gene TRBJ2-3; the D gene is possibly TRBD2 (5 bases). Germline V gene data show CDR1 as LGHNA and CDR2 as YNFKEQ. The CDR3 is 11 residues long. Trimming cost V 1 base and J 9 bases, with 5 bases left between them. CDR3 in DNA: TGTGCCAGCAGCCAAGGAGGGACGCAGTATTTT. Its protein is CASSQGGTQYF.

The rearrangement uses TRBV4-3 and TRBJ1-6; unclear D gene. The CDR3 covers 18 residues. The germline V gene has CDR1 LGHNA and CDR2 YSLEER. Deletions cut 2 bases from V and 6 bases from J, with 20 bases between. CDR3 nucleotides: TGCGCCAGCAGCCAAAATGGTCCGAGGGAGTTTTCTAATTCACCCCTCCACTTT. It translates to CASSQNGPREFSNSPLHF.